This entry is about one TCR beta chain. The antigen is unknown. A read error may produce the germline difference seen at one junction end. The CDR3 covers 13 residues. CDR1 and CDR2 from the germline V gene are KGHSH and LQKENI. The sample comes from a study of cytomegalovirus exposure and HLA in healthy donors. This PCR relied on a set of 60 Vbeta primers and 13 Jbeta primers. Clones were read by immunoSEQ multiplex PCR, and TCRdb kept only the in-frame ones, dropping some. The repertoire holds 120,000 or so clones, 74% seen once, with around 5.5% in the top ten. Whole-study results and caveats: In a later analysis, HLA-C alleles had the fewest associated TCRs, DRB1 alleles the most. Among TCR sequences, most were rare, though some public TCRs appeared in many donors. TRBV6-2, TRBV6-3 and other indistinguishable V segments were excluded.

Source material: PBMCs. This clonotype was obtained from a woman aged 45-60 years in good health and CMV-seropositive. The chain has TRBV18 and TRBJ1-2, with TRBD1 identical over 7 bases. The CDR3 DNA sequence: TGTGCCAGCTCACGTGAGGGGGCTCGAGGCTACCCCTTC. It encodes CASSREGARGYPF.